The clone carrying this T cell receptor (beta chain) was found a few times. The data were obtained in a study of blood T cell repertoires in COVID-19. Sequenced by immunoSEQ multiplex PCR; TCRdb stores in-frame clones only, minus some. The data show some 250,000 clones, about 89% seen once. CDR1 and CDR2 from the germline V gene are MNHEY and SVGEGT. Trimming cost V 2 bases and J 4 bases; bases outside gene matches: 4. This CDR3 is 16 amino acids long. This chain connects TRBV6-2 or TRBV6-3 to TRBJ2-7, with 14 bases that match TRBD2. Specimen: PBMCs or T cells enriched from blood (not recorded which). This receptor was obtained from a man in his forties who had recovered from COVID-19. CDR3 in DNA: TGTGCCAGCAGTTACCCGAGGACTAGCGGGAGGTACGAGCAGTACTTC. This sequence encodes CASSYPRTSGRYEQYF.